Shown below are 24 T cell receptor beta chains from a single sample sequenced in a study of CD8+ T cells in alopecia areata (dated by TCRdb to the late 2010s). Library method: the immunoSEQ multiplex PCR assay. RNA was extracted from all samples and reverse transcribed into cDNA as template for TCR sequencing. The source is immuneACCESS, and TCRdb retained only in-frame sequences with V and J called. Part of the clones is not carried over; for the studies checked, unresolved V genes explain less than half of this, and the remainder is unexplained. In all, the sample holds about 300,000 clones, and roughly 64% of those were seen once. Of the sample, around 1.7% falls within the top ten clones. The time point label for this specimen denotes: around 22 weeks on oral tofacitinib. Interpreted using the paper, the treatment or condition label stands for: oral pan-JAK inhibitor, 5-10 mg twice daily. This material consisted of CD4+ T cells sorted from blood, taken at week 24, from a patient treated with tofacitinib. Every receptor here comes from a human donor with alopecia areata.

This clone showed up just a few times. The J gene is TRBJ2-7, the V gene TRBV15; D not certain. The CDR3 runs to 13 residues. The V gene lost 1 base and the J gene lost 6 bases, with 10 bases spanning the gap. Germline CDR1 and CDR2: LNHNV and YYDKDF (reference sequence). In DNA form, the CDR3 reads TGTGCCACCAGCAGAGTGGTTTTCCGCGAGCAGTACTTC. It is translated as CATSRVVFREQYF.

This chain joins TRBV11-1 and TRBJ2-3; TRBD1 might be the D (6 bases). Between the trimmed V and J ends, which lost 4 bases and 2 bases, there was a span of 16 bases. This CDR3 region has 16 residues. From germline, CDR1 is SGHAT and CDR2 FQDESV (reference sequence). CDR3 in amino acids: CASSSRTANPTDTQYF. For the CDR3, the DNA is TGTGCCAGCAGCTCCCGGACAGCGAATCCCACAGATACGCAGTATTTT.

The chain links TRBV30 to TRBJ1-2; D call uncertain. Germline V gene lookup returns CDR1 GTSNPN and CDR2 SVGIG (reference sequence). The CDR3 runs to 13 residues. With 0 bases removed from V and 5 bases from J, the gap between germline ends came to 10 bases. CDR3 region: CAWSVLAGYGYTF. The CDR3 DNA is TGTGCCTGGAGTGTACTTGCGGGGTATGGCTACACCTTC.

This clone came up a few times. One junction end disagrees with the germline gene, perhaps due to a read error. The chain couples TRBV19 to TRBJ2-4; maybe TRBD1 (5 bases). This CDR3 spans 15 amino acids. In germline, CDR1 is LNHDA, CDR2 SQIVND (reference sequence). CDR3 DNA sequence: TGTGCCAATAGTCCTACGACAGTAGCCAAAAACATTCAGTACTTC. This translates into CANSPTTVAKNIQYF.

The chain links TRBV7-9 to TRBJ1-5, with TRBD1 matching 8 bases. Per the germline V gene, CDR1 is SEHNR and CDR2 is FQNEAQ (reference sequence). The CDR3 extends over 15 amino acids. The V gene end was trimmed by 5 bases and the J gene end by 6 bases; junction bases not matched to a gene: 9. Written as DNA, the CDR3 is TGTGCCAGCAGCCCAGGGGGCTCGGATACTCAGCCCCAGCATTTT. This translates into CASSPGGSDTQPQHF.

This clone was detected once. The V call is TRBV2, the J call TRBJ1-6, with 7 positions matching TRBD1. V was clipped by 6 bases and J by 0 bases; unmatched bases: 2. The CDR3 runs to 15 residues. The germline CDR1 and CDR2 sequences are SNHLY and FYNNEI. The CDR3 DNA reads TGTGCCAGCAGACCAGGGGGCTCCTATAATTCACCCCTCCACTTT. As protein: CASRPGGSYNSPLHF.

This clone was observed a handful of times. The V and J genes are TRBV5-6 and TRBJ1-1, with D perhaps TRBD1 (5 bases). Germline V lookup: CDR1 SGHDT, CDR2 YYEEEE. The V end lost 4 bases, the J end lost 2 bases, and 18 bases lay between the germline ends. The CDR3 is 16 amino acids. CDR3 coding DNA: TGTGCCAGCAGCCGGTTTTCAACCGGGGGAAACACTGAAGCTTTCTTT. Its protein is CASSRFSTGGNTEAFF.

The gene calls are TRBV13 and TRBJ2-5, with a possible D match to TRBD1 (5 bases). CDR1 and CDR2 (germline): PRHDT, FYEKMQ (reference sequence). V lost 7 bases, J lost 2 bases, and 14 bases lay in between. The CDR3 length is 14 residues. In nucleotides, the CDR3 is TGTGCCAGCAACACAAGGGGCGAACAAGAGACCCAGTACTTC. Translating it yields CASNTRGEQETQYF. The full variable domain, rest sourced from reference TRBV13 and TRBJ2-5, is AAGVIQSPRHLIKEKRETATLKCYPIPRHDTVYWYQQGPGQDPQFLISFYEKMQSDKGSIPDRFSAQQFSDYHSELNMSSLELGDSALYFCASNTRGEQETQYFGPGTRLLVL.

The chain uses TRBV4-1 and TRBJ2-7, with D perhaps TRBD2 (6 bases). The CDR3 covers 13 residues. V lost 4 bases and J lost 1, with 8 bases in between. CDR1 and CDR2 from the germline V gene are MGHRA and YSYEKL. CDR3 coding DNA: TGCGCCAGCAGCCGGGGGGATTCCTACGAGCAGTACTTC. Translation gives CASSRGDSYEQYF.

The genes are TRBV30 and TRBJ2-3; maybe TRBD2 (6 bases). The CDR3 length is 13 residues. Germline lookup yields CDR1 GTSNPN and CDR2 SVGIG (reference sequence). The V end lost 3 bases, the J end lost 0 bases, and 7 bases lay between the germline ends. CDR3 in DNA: TGTGCCTGGAGGGGACTTAGCACAGATACGCAGTATTTT. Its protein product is CAWRGLSTDTQYF.

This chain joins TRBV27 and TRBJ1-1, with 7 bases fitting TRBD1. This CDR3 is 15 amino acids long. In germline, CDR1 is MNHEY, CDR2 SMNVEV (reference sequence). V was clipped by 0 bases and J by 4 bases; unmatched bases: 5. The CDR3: CASSLSFWDSTEAFF. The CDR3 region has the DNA TGTGCCAGCAGTTTATCGTTCTGGGACAGCACTGAAGCTTTCTTT.

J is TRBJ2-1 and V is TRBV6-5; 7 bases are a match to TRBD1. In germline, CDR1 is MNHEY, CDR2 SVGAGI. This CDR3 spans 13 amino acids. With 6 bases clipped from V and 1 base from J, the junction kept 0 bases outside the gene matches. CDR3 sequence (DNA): TGTGCCAGCAGGACAGGGTCCTACAATGAGCAGTTCTTC. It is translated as CASRTGSYNEQFF.

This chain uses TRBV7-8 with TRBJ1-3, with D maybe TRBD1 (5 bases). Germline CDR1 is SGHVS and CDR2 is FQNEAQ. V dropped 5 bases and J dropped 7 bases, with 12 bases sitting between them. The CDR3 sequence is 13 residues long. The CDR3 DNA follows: TGTGCCAGCAGCAGGGGAAGGGGTAACACCATATATTTT. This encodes CASSRGRGNTIYF.

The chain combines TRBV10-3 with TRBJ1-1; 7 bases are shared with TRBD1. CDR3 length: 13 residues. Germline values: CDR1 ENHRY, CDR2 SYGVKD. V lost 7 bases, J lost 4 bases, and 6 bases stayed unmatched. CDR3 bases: TGTGCCATCACCTCGGCAGGGGGCACTGAAGCTTTCTTT. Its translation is CAITSAGGTEAFF.

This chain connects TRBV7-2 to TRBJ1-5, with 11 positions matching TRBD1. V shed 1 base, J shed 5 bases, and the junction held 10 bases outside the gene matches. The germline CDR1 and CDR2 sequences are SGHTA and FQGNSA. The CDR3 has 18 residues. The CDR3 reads CASSLVEPGQGGYQPQHF. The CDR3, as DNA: TGTGCCAGCAGCTTAGTCGAACCGGGACAGGGGGGTTATCAGCCCCAGCATTTT.

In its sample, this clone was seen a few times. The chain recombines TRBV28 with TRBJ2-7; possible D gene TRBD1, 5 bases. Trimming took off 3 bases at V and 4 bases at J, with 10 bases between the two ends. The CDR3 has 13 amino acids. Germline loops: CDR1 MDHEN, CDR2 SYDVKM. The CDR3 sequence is CASSLWQGYEQYF. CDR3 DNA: TGTGCCAGCAGTTTGTGGCAGGGTTACGAGCAGTACTTC.

CDR3 bases: TGCGCCAGCAGCCTAGACAGGGGAGGCAATGAGCAGTTCTTC. Its translation: CASSLDRGGNEQFF. V and J are TRBV5-1 and TRBJ2-1; 8 bases agree with TRBD1. The CDR3 has 14 residues. Germline CDR1 reads SGHRS; CDR2 reads YFSETQ. The ends lost 4 bases at V and 6 bases at J; junction bases unmatched: 6.

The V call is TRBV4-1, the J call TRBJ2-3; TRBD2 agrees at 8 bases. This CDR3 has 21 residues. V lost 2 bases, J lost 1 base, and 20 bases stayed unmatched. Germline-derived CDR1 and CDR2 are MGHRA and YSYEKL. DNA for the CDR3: TGCGCCAGCAGCCAAACCGTGGCGGGAAGAGGGACTAGGCGAGGCACAGATACGCAGTATTTT. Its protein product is CASSQTVAGRGTRRGTDTQYF.

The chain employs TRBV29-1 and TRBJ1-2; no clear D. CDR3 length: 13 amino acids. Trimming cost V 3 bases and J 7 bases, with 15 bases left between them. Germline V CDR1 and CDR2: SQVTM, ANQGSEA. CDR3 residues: CSVDEGRLAGYTF. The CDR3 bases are TGCAGCGTTGATGAAGGGAGGCTTGCTGGCTACACCTTC.

CDR3 coding DNA: TGTGCCAGCAGGTCGGGTGCCGAGACCCAGTACTTC. This translates into CASRSGAETQYF. The chain links TRBV6-5 to TRBJ2-5, with D unresolved. The length of the CDR3 is 12 residues. Germline lookup yields CDR1 MNHEY and CDR2 SVGAGI. V lost 6 bases, J lost 5 bases, and 10 bases lay in between.

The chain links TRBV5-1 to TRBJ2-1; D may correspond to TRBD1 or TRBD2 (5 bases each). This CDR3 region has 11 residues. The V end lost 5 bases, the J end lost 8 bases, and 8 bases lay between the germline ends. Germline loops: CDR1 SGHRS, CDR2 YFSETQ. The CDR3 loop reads CASSGDDEQFF. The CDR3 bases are TGCGCCAGCAGTGGGGACGATGAGCAGTTCTTC.

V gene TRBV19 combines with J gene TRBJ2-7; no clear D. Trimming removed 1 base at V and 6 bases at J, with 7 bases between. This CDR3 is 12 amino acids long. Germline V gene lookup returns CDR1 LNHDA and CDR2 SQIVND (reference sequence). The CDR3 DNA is TGTGCCAGTAGTATAGCGACAAGCGAGCAGTACTTC. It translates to CASSIATSEQYF.

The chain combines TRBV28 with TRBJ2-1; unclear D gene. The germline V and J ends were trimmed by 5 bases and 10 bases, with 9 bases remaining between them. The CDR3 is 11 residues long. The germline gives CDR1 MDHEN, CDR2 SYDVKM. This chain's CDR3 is CASSGFREQFF. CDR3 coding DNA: TGTGCCAGCAGTGGGTTCCGGGAGCAGTTCTTC.

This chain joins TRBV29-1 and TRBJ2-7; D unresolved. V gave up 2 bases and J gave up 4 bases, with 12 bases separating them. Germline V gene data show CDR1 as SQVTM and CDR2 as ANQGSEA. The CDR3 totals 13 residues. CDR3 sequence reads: CSVETARMYEQYF. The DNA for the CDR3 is TGCAGCGTTGAAACAGCGAGGATGTACGAGCAGTACTTC.